This is a list of T cell receptor beta chains from one sample in a study of T cell responses to AZD1222 COVID-19 vaccine. Repertoires were generated with immunoSEQ multiplex PCR, while TCRdb's copy carries only in-frame clones and drops some. Here the sample spans 150,000 to 180,000 clones, about 88% being singletons. Sequences were derived from peripheral blood, sampled after recovery from COVID-19. The receptors come from an adult who had recovered from COVID-19. CDR3s include the opening cysteine and the closing phenylalanine or tryptophan. Each record gives: CDR3 DNA, CDR3 protein, D gene, J gene, clone size, V gene. A D gene is named only where the DNA matches it firmly. A clone size is listed for some rows: how often the clone was seen (once, few, many), or a class if it is expanded.

CDR3nt: TGTGCCAGCAGCCAAAGGGCCTCCTACGAGCAGTACTTC
CDR3aa: CASSQRASYEQYF
d_gene: NA
j_gene: TRBJ2-7
abundance: NA
v_gene: TRBV3-1/TRBV3-2

CDR3nt: TGTGCCAGTAGTGCCCCTAGGGGGGCCACTAATGAAAAACTGTTTTTT
CDR3aa: CASSAPRGATNEKLFF
d_gene: NA
j_gene: TRBJ1-4
abundance: NA
v_gene: TRBV19

CDR3nt: TGTGCCAGCAAAATAGCCCGGGAGAGTACCGTCCAAAATTCACCCCTCCACTTT
CDR3aa: CASKIARESTVQNSPLHF
d_gene: NA
j_gene: TRBJ1-6
abundance: NA
v_gene: TRBV9

CDR3nt: TGTGCCAGCAGCCGTACTACAGGGGCCGAGCAGTACTTC
CDR3aa: CASSRTTGAEQYF
d_gene: TRBD1
j_gene: TRBJ2-7
abundance: NA
v_gene: TRBV5-5

CDR3nt: TGTGCCAGCAGCACAGGGGGTTCACCCCTCCACTTT
CDR3aa: CASSTGGSPLHF
d_gene: TRBD1
j_gene: TRBJ1-6
abundance: NA
v_gene: TRBV12-3/TRBV12-4

CDR3nt: TGTGCCAGCAGTACTGAAAACTTTAGCGGGAGTGGCTCCTACAATGAGCAGTTCTTC
CDR3aa: CASSTENFSGSGSYNEQFF
d_gene: TRBD2
j_gene: TRBJ2-1
abundance: NA
v_gene: TRBV2

CDR3nt: TGTGCCAGCAGTGGGGGCGGAACCTACGAGCAGTACTTC
CDR3aa: CASSGGGTYEQYF
d_gene: NA
j_gene: TRBJ2-7
abundance: once
v_gene: TRBV28

CDR3nt: TGTGCCAGCAGCTTTTTTAGGACAGGTTTTGGAGAGACCCAGTACTTC
CDR3aa: CASSFFRTGFGETQYF
d_gene: TRBD1
j_gene: TRBJ2-5
abundance: NA
v_gene: TRBV7-2

CDR3nt: TGTGCCAGTGGAGAAGATTCACCCCTCCACTTT
CDR3aa: CASGEDSPLHF
d_gene: NA
j_gene: TRBJ1-6
abundance: NA
v_gene: TRBV19

CDR3nt: TGTGCCAGCTGCTTCCTTGGAAGTCGAGATACGCAGTATTTT
CDR3aa: CASCFLGSRDTQYF
d_gene: NA
j_gene: TRBJ2-3
abundance: NA
v_gene: TRBV6-5

CDR3nt: TGCGCCAGCAGCTTAGGCCTCGGGGTAAACATTCAGTACTTC
CDR3aa: CASSLGLGVNIQYF
d_gene: NA
j_gene: TRBJ2-4
abundance: NA
v_gene: TRBV5-1

CDR3nt: TGCGCCAGCAGCTTGTACGGGAAGGGGGACACTGAAGCTTTCTTT
CDR3aa: CASSLYGKGDTEAFF
d_gene: NA
j_gene: TRBJ1-1
abundance: NA
v_gene: TRBV5-1

CDR3nt: TGTGCCAGCTCACCAAGTACGGAAACTGAAGCTTTCTTT
CDR3aa: CASSPSTETEAFF
d_gene: NA
j_gene: TRBJ1-1
abundance: NA
v_gene: TRBV18

CDR3nt: TGTGCCAGCAGCGTAGATATCAGGGCCAATGAGCAGTTCTTC
CDR3aa: CASSVDIRANEQFF
d_gene: NA
j_gene: TRBJ2-1
abundance: NA
v_gene: TRBV9

CDR3nt: TGTGCCAGCAGCTTAGATCAGGCGGGGGGTGACACAGATACGCAGTATTTT
CDR3aa: CASSLDQAGGDTDTQYF
d_gene: TRBD2
j_gene: TRBJ2-3
abundance: NA
v_gene: TRBV7-2

CDR3nt: TGTGCCAGCAGTTACGAGGGGAGGGATTCACCCCTCCACTTT
CDR3aa: CASSYEGRDSPLHF
d_gene: NA
j_gene: TRBJ1-6
abundance: NA
v_gene: TRBV6-5

CDR3nt: TGTGCCACCATCAGGGACAGGGTGAACACTGAAGCTTTCTTT
CDR3aa: CATIRDRVNTEAFF
d_gene: TRBD1
j_gene: TRBJ1-1
abundance: once
v_gene: TRBV7-8

CDR3nt: TGCAGTACTGAGAGGGAAGCTTTCTTT
CDR3aa: CSTEREAFF
d_gene: NA
j_gene: TRBJ1-1
abundance: few
v_gene: TRBV20-1

CDR3nt: TGTGCCAGCAGTTTCAGTGAGGGTAATTCACCCCTCCACTTT
CDR3aa: CASSFSEGNSPLHF
d_gene: NA
j_gene: TRBJ1-6
abundance: NA
v_gene: TRBV28

CDR3nt: TGTGCCAGCAAGCTCCCGGGAGGTGGCACTGAAGCTTTCTTT
CDR3aa: CASKLPGGGTEAFF
d_gene: NA
j_gene: TRBJ1-1
abundance: NA
v_gene: TRBV6-5

CDR3nt: TGTGCCAGCATCGGCCCAGCCTTGGAGCAGTACTTC
CDR3aa: CASIGPALEQYF
d_gene: NA
j_gene: TRBJ2-7
abundance: NA
v_gene: TRBV6-5

CDR3nt: TGTGCCAGCAGTCCGTGGGGGACAGGGGGTTTCGAGCAGTACTTC
CDR3aa: CASSPWGTGGFEQYF
d_gene: TRBD1
j_gene: TRBJ2-7
abundance: NA
v_gene: TRBV27

CDR3nt: TGTGCCAGCAGCTTTGCTCTTCCCGCAGACGAGACCCAGTACTTC
CDR3aa: CASSFALPADETQYF
d_gene: NA
j_gene: TRBJ2-5
abundance: NA
v_gene: TRBV7-8

CDR3nt: TGTGCCAGCAGTTTTTCCAACACTGAAGCTTTCTTT
CDR3aa: CASSFSNTEAFF
d_gene: NA
j_gene: TRBJ1-1
abundance: NA
v_gene: TRBV12-3/TRBV12-4

CDR3nt: TGCGCCAGCAGAGTGGTATCGGACAGTGGTGGAAACACCATATATTTT
CDR3aa: CASRVVSDSGGNTIYF
d_gene: NA
j_gene: TRBJ1-3
abundance: NA
v_gene: TRBV5-1

CDR3nt: TGCGCCAGCAGCCTCACTATTACGACAGCCCCTAACTATGGCTACACCTTC
CDR3aa: CASSLTITTAPNYGYTF
d_gene: NA
j_gene: TRBJ1-2
abundance: NA
v_gene: TRBV5-1

CDR3nt: TGTGCCAGCAGGTCCGAGGGGCAGGGGAGCTCTGGGGCCAACGTCCTGACTTTC
CDR3aa: CASRSEGQGSSGANVLTF
d_gene: NA
j_gene: TRBJ2-6
abundance: NA
v_gene: TRBV7-9

CDR3nt: TGCGCCAGCAGCTTGGCAGGGTTCGACACTGAAGCTTTCTTT
CDR3aa: CASSLAGFDTEAFF
d_gene: NA
j_gene: TRBJ1-1
abundance: NA
v_gene: TRBV5-1

CDR3nt: TGTGCCAGCAGTGACTCGAGTTTCCGGGCAGATCAGCCCCAGCATTTT
CDR3aa: CASSDSSFRADQPQHF
d_gene: NA
j_gene: TRBJ1-5
abundance: NA
v_gene: TRBV6-4

CDR3nt: TGTGCCAGCAGCCCCCGGGACAGGTTCCCCTCTGGGGCCAACGTCCTGACTTTC
CDR3aa: CASSPRDRFPSGANVLTF
d_gene: TRBD1
j_gene: TRBJ2-6
abundance: NA
v_gene: TRBV7-2

CDR3nt: TGTGCCAGTAGTCCCCAGGGACAGGGAGCCTACGAGCAGTACTTC
CDR3aa: CASSPQGQGAYEQYF
d_gene: TRBD1
j_gene: TRBJ2-7
abundance: few
v_gene: TRBV19

CDR3nt: TGTGCCAGCAGCCAAAACTCCGGGACAGGGGGCGCAGGCTATGGCTACACCTTC
CDR3aa: CASSQNSGTGGAGYGYTF
d_gene: TRBD1
j_gene: TRBJ1-2
abundance: NA
v_gene: TRBV4-2

CDR3nt: TGTGCCATCAGTGAGAGAGTGGGCCCAGGGAGCTATGGCTACACCTTC
CDR3aa: CAISERVGPGSYGYTF
d_gene: NA
j_gene: TRBJ1-2
abundance: NA
v_gene: TRBV10-3

CDR3nt: TGTGCCAGCAGTTTACTCTACTACGAGCAGTACTTC
CDR3aa: CASSLLYYEQYF
d_gene: NA
j_gene: TRBJ2-7
abundance: NA
v_gene: TRBV28

CDR3nt: TGTGCCAGCAGCTTGACCGGGACGGATGGCTACACCTTC
CDR3aa: CASSLTGTDGYTF
d_gene: NA
j_gene: TRBJ1-2
abundance: NA
v_gene: TRBV5-4

CDR3nt: TGTGCCAGTAGTAAGTCCCGGGAGACCCAGTACTTC
CDR3aa: CASSKSRETQYF
d_gene: NA
j_gene: TRBJ2-5
abundance: NA
v_gene: TRBV19

CDR3nt: TGTGCCAGCAGTGAAGGGGTCAGGGAGTACTACGAGCAGTACTTC
CDR3aa: CASSEGVREYYEQYF
d_gene: NA
j_gene: TRBJ2-7
abundance: once
v_gene: TRBV2

CDR3nt: TGTGCCAGCAGTTCCGCGACAGGGCGGACTGAAGCTTTCTTT
CDR3aa: CASSSATGRTEAFF
d_gene: TRBD1
j_gene: TRBJ1-1
abundance: NA
v_gene: TRBV6-5

CDR3nt: TGTGCCAGCAGCTTAAGTACAGCCACTGAAGCTTTCTTT
CDR3aa: CASSLSTATEAFF
d_gene: NA
j_gene: TRBJ1-1
abundance: NA
v_gene: TRBV11-2

CDR3nt: TGTGCCAGCAGTGAAAAGGGGAGGGGGCATGGCTACACCTTC
CDR3aa: CASSEKGRGHGYTF
d_gene: TRBD1
j_gene: TRBJ1-2
abundance: NA
v_gene: TRBV6-1

CDR3nt: TGCGCCAGCAGTCCCAAAGCGGCGAGGGCCTACAATGAGCAGTTCTTC
CDR3aa: CASSPKAARAYNEQFF
d_gene: NA
j_gene: TRBJ2-1
abundance: NA
v_gene: TRBV4-3

CDR3nt: TGTGCCAGCAGCCGTGGTAGCTCCTATAATTCACCCCTCCACTTT
CDR3aa: CASSRGSSYNSPLHF
d_gene: NA
j_gene: TRBJ1-6
abundance: once
v_gene: TRBV11-2

CDR3nt: TGTGCCAGCAGCGCCACAGGGGTTATCAATTCACCCCTCCACTTT
CDR3aa: CASSATGVINSPLHF
d_gene: TRBD1
j_gene: TRBJ1-6
abundance: once
v_gene: TRBV9

CDR3nt: TGCGCCAGCAGCTTGGTGGTGGACACCGGGGAGCTGTTTTTT
CDR3aa: CASSLVVDTGELFF
d_gene: NA
j_gene: TRBJ2-2
abundance: NA
v_gene: TRBV5-1

CDR3nt: TGCGCCAGCAGCCAGGAAACAGGGAACAATCAGCCCCAGCATTTT
CDR3aa: CASSQETGNNQPQHF
d_gene: NA
j_gene: TRBJ1-5
abundance: few
v_gene: TRBV4-1

CDR3nt: TGCGCCAGCAGCCCCTACGGAAACTCTTACGAGCAGTACTTC
CDR3aa: CASSPYGNSYEQYF
d_gene: NA
j_gene: TRBJ2-7
abundance: NA
v_gene: TRBV5-1

CDR3nt: TGCGCCAGCAGCCAAAGCGACAGATTGAACACTGAAGCTTTCTTT
CDR3aa: CASSQSDRLNTEAFF
d_gene: NA
j_gene: TRBJ1-1
abundance: NA
v_gene: TRBV4-3

CDR3nt: TGTGCTAGTTCCGGCTCAAACTATGGCTACACCTTC
CDR3aa: CASSGSNYGYTF
d_gene: NA
j_gene: TRBJ1-2
abundance: NA
v_gene: TRBV12-5

CDR3nt: TGTGCCAGCAGTTTGTCTGGGGTGGAAAAACTGTTTTTT
CDR3aa: CASSLSGVEKLFF
d_gene: NA
j_gene: TRBJ1-4
abundance: NA
v_gene: TRBV12-3/TRBV12-4

CDR3nt: TGTGCCAGCAGCCCGATGGGGACATCAGGGATGGCCCAGTACTTC
CDR3aa: CASSPMGTSGMAQYF
d_gene: NA
j_gene: TRBJ2-5
abundance: NA
v_gene: TRBV14

CDR3nt: TGTGCCATCACCCCGGACAGCAGATACAATGAGCAGTTCTTC
CDR3aa: CAITPDSRYNEQFF
d_gene: NA
j_gene: TRBJ2-1
abundance: NA
v_gene: TRBV10-3

CDR3nt: TGTGCCAGCAGCAGGGGGGGGAACACCGGGGAGCTGTTTTTT
CDR3aa: CASSRGGNTGELFF
d_gene: NA
j_gene: TRBJ2-2
abundance: NA
v_gene: TRBV6-2/TRBV6-3

CDR3nt: TGTGCCAGCAGCGGGGAGGTTTATATGAACACTGAAGCTTTCTTT
CDR3aa: CASSGEVYMNTEAFF
d_gene: NA
j_gene: TRBJ1-1
abundance: NA
v_gene: TRBV5-6

CDR3nt: TGCGCCAGCAGCCAAAGGACAGGCGTGGGGGAGCAGTACTTC
CDR3aa: CASSQRTGVGEQYF
d_gene: TRBD1
j_gene: TRBJ2-7
abundance: NA
v_gene: TRBV5-1

CDR3nt: TGTGCCAGCAGTCAAGATCAGGGTGGTTCCTACGAGCAGTACTTC
CDR3aa: CASSQDQGGSYEQYF
d_gene: NA
j_gene: TRBJ2-7
abundance: NA
v_gene: TRBV3-1/TRBV3-2

CDR3nt: TGTGCCAGCAGTTACTCGGGAGGGACTGAAGCTTTCTTT
CDR3aa: CASSYSGGTEAFF
d_gene: NA
j_gene: TRBJ1-1
abundance: NA
v_gene: TRBV6-2/TRBV6-3

CDR3nt: TGTGCCAGCAGCAGGCGGGACAGGGGGGCCTATGGCTACACCTTC
CDR3aa: CASSRRDRGAYGYTF
d_gene: TRBD1
j_gene: TRBJ1-2
abundance: NA
v_gene: TRBV5-6

CDR3nt: TGTGCCAGCAGCGTAGTTCTTCCTAGCACAGATACGCAGTATTTT
CDR3aa: CASSVVLPSTDTQYF
d_gene: NA
j_gene: TRBJ2-3
abundance: NA
v_gene: TRBV9